A single sample is the source of the 18 T cell receptor beta chains below, sequenced in a study of T cells in Graves' hyperthyroidism and ophthalmopathy. There were TCR beta CDR3 regions amplified from RNA transcripts. During a first-round RT-PCR of the TCR CDR3, the HTBI primer set was used. MiXCR, applied by TCRdb to the multiplex PCR reads, yields one record per CDR3 protein. The sample contains fewer than 750,000 distinct CDR3 sequences, 14% to 15% of which appear only once. Sequencing input: blood. These TCRs come from a woman in her forties with Graves' ophthalmopathy.

The sample holds a few counts of this clonotype. This chain uses TRBV11-2 with TRBJ1-3, with TRBD1 matching 9 bases. CDR1 is SGHAT, CDR2 FQNNGV, per germline. The J segment lost 0 bases and the V segment lost 5 bases, leaving 11 bases of the junction unmatched. The length of the CDR3 is 18 residues. CDR3: CASSPGQGLSLSGNTIYF. The CDR3 bases are TGTGCCAGCAGCCCGGGACAGGGTCTCTCTCTCTCTGGAAACACCATATATTTT.

The chain uses TRBV6-1 and TRBJ2-7, with 13 bases matching TRBD2. Germline CDR1 MNHNS, CDR2 SASEGT. J gave up 3 bases and V 6 bases, and 5 bases lay outside the gene matches. The CDR3 totals 15 residues. The CDR3 nucleotides are TGTGCCAGCAGAGCCGGACTAGCGGGGGACTACGAGCAGTACTTC. Translation: CASRAGLAGDYEQYF.

This chain joins TRBV6-1 and TRBJ2-2; D call uncertain. The length of the CDR3 is 13 residues. Germline CDR1 MNHNS, CDR2 SASEGT. V was cut by 7 bases and J by 4 bases, with 10 bases left in between. The CDR3 nucleotides are TGTGCCAGCACCCCCGTCAGCACCGGGGAGCTGTTTTTT. It yields the protein CASTPVSTGELFF.

The V and J genes are TRBV14 and TRBJ1-2; 7 nucleotides agree with TRBD1. This CDR3 has 13 amino acids. The V gene end was trimmed by 4 bases and the J gene end by 8 bases; junction bases not matched to a gene: 7. Germline V gives CDR1 SGHDN, CDR2 FVKESK. The CDR3 loop reads CASSLTGRFGYTF. The CDR3, as DNA: TGTGCCAGCAGCCTGACAGGGCGGTTCGGCTACACCTTC.

There are many counts of this clonotype. This chain connects TRBV5-1 to TRBJ2-4; TRBD2 matches 11 bases. After removal of 4 bases from V and 6 bases from J, the junction contained 21 bases not matched to a gene. The CDR3 totals 20 residues. Germline CDR1 SGHRS, CDR2 YFSETQ. In DNA form, the CDR3 reads TGCGCCAGCAGCAACCGAAAACTAGCGGGAGCCCACCAGGGGGGAAACATTCAGTACTTC. This encodes CASSNRKLAGAHQGGNIQYF.

V gene TRBV27 combines with J gene TRBJ1-5; TRBD1 is a possible D gene (6 bases). V lost 6 bases and J 1 base, leaving 10 bases between the germline ends. The CDR3 runs to 14 residues. Germline assignment: CDR1 MNHEY and CDR2 SMNVEV (reference sequence). The CDR3 DNA is TGTGCCAGCAGAATGCAGGGGAGCAATCAGCCCCAGCATTTT. Its translation: CASRMQGSNQPQHF.

This clonotype was counted many times. The chain is built from TRBV19 and TRBJ1-2, with D maybe TRBD1 (6 bases). The CDR3 consists of 15 residues. V was trimmed by 7 bases and J by 6 bases, leaving 21 bases between them. The germline V gene encodes CDR1 LNHDA and CDR2 SQIVND (reference sequence). CDR3 loop: CASKAHLGAGNGYTF. CDR3 bases: TGTGCCAGTAAAGCCCACTTGGGGGCCGGGAATGGCTACACCTTC.

The chain joins TRBV18 to TRBJ2-2; D tentatively reads TRBD1 or TRBD2 (6 bases each). The CDR3 totals 16 residues. V dropped 3 bases and J dropped 1 base, with 12 bases sitting between them. Germline CDR1 and CDR2: KGHSH and LQKENI. The CDR3 DNA follows: TGTGCCAGCTCACCGACGGGGGCGCAGAACACCGGGGAGCTGTTTTTT. Protein: CASSPTGAQNTGELFF.

This chain connects TRBV7-2 to TRBJ1-4; D unresolved. Trimming stripped 0 bases from V and 0 bases from J, with 8 bases between. The CDR3 extends over 16 amino acids. Germline lookup yields CDR1 SGHTA and CDR2 FQGNSA. The CDR3 nucleotides read TGTGCCAGCAGCTTAGCCGCCGGGGCAACTAATGAAAAACTGTTTTTT. It codes for CASSLAAGATNEKLFF.

This clonotype was detected many times. The genes are TRBV6-1 and TRBJ2-7; D remains ambiguous. V was clipped by 6 bases and J by 2 bases, with 17 bases between them. The CDR3 sequence is 15 residues long. The germline gives CDR1 MNHNS, CDR2 SASEGT. CDR3 loop: CASRKMTLSTYEQYF. CDR3 DNA: TGTGCCAGCAGGAAGATGACACTCTCGACCTACGAGCAGTACTTC.

The chain links TRBV7-9 to TRBJ2-7; D unresolved. CDR3 length equals 13 residues. The V gene's germline CDR1 is SEHNR and CDR2 FQNEAQ (reference sequence). V was trimmed by 1 base and J by 5 bases, leaving 9 bases between them. The DNA of the CDR3 is TGTGCCAGCAGCTTAGACCCTAACCACGAGCAGTACTTC. It specifies CASSLDPNHEQYF.

This clonotype appeared many times. J is TRBJ2-7 and V is TRBV2; the match to TRBD2 covers 8 bases. Germline lookup yields CDR1 SNHLY and CDR2 FYNNEI. The J segment lost 0 bases and the V segment lost 1 base, leaving 5 bases of the junction unmatched. CDR3 size: 16 residues. In DNA, the CDR3 is TGTGCCAGCAGTGAAGACCCCGGGACTAGCTCCTACGAGCAGTACTTC. Translating it yields CASSEDPGTSSYEQYF.

At least ten counts were recorded for this clonotype. The rearrangement uses TRBV15 and TRBJ2-2; D gene uncertain. CDR1 and CDR2 from the germline V gene are LNHNV and YYDKDF (reference sequence). Trimming pared 9 bases from V and 4 bases from J, leaving 12 bases between. CDR3 size: 13 residues. CDR3 nucleotide sequence: TGTGCCACTGAGCAGTATCCCACCGGGGAGCTGTTTTTT. Protein product: CATEQYPTGELFF.

This clonotype was seen repeatedly, ten times or more. This chain uses TRBV11-3 with TRBJ1-2, with TRBD1 as a possible D gene (6 bases). The V end was cut by 4 bases, the J end by 5 bases, with 14 bases between. This CDR3 contains 14 residues. The germline V gene encodes CDR1 SGHNT and CDR2 YENEEA. This CDR3 reads CASSSTGTGYGYTF. CDR3 nucleotide sequence: TGTGCCAGCAGCTCAACAGGGACTGGGTATGGCTACACCTTC.

This clonotype was recorded many times. The V gene is TRBV29-1, the J gene TRBJ2-5; 10 positions agree with TRBD1. Germline-derived CDR1 and CDR2 are SQVTM and ANQGSEA. After removal of 1 base from V and 5 bases from J, the junction contained 7 bases not matched to a gene. The CDR3 contains 15 residues. The CDR3 DNA is TGCAGCGTTGAAGTCTTAGGACAGGGGGATGAGACCCAGTACTTC. It translates to CSVEVLGQGDETQYF.

This clonotype has ten or more counts. The CDR3 DNA is TGTGCCAGCAGTGCGGTCCAGGCCTCTTCTCTTTACTTC. It codes for CASSAVQASSLYF. V is TRBV2 and J is TRBJ2-7; no firm D call. The CDR3 length is 13 residues. Deletions cut 4 bases from V and 13 bases from J, with 20 bases between. Per the germline V gene, CDR1 is SNHLY and CDR2 is FYNNEI.

The V and J genes are TRBV6-2 or TRBV6-3 and TRBJ1-5; D ambiguous. The germline V gene has CDR1 MNHEY and CDR2 SVGEGT. The CDR3 covers 17 residues. V was cut by 0 bases and J by 3 bases, with 15 bases left in between. CDR3 loop: CASSYSNLGRDNQPQHF. CDR3 bases: TGTGCCAGCAGTTACTCGAACTTGGGAAGGGACAATCAGCCCCAGCATTTT.

The chain recombines TRBV20-1 with TRBJ2-1; 8 bases line up with TRBD2. The CDR3 totals 15 residues. V was pared by 0 bases and J by 9 bases, with 10 bases of the junction left unmatched. Germline loops: CDR1 DFQATT, CDR2 SNEGSKA (reference sequence). CDR3: CSAREEGLGRAEQFF. The CDR3 bases are TGCAGTGCTAGAGAGGAGGGACTAGGGCGGGCTGAGCAGTTCTTC.